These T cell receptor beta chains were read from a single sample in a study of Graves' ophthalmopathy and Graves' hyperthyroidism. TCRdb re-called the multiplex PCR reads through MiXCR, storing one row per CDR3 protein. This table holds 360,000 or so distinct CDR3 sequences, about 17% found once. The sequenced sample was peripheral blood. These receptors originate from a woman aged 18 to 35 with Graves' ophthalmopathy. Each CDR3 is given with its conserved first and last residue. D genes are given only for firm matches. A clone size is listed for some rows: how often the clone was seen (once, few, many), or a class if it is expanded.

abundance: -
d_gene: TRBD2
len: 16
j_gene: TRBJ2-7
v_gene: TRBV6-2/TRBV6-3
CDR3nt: TGTGCCAGCAGCTCAGTAACTAGCGGGTCGTTCTACGAGCAGTACTTC
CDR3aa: CASSSVTSGSFYEQYF

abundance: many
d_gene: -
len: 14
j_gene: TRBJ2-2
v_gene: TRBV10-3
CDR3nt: TGTGCCATCAGCTCTAGCGCGAACACCGGGGAGCTGTTTTTT
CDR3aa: CAISSSANTGELFF

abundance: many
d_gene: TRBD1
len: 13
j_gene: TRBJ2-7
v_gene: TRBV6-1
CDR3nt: TGTGCCAGCAGGGGCGACAGGGTGGGAGAGCAGTACTTC
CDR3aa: CASRGDRVGEQYF

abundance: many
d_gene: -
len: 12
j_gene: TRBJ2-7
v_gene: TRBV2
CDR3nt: TGTGCCAGCAGTGGGGAGCACCGCGAGCAGTACTTC
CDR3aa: CASSGEHREQYF

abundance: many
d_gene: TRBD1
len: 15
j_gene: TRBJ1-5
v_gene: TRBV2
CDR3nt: TGTGCCAGCAGTGAAGAGACAGGGGGCTATCAGCCCCAGCATTTT
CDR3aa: CASSEETGGYQPQHF

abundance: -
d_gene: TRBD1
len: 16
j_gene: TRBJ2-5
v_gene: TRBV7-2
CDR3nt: TGTGCCAGCAGCGAACGGACAGGGAAGTATGGAGAGACCCAGTACTTC
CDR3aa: CASSERTGKYGETQYF

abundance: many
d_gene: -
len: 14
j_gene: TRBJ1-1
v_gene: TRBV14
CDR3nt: TGTGCCAGCAGCCAACTACGCAGCCGACTCGAAGCTTTCTTT
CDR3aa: CASSQLRSRLEAFF

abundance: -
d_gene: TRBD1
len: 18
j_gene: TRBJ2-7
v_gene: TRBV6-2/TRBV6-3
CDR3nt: TGTGCCAGCAGTACCCAGCGGCCCGGGACAGGGACTTCCTACGAGCAGTACTTC
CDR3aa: CASSTQRPGTGTSYEQYF

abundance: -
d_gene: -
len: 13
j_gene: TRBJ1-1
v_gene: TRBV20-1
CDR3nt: TGCAGTGCCCCCACACATAGGAACACTGAAGCTTTCTTT
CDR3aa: CSAPTHRNTEAFF

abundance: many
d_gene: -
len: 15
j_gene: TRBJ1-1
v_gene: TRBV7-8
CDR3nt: TGTGCCAGCAGCTTAGGAAGTCTTATGAACACTGAAGCTTTCTTT
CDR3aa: CASSLGSLMNTEAFF

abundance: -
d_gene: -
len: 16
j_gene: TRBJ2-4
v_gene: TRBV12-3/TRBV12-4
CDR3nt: TGTGCCAGCAGTTTATGGGACGAATTAGCCAAAAACATTCAGTACTTC
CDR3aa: CASSLWDELAKNIQYF

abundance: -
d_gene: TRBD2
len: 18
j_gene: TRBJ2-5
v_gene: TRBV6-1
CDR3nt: TGTGCCAGCAGTGAACAGGGGTGGCTAGCGGGAGAGGGGGAGACCCAGTACTTC
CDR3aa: CASSEQGWLAGEGETQYF

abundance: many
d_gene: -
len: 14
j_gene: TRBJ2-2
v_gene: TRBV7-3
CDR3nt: TGTGCCAGCAGCTTAAACGGCAACACCGGGGAGCTGTTTTTT
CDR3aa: CASSLNGNTGELFF

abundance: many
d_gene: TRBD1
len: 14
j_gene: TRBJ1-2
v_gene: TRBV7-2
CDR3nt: TGTGCCAGCAGCTACAGGGGGCCTAACTATGGCTACACCTTC
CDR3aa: CASSYRGPNYGYTF

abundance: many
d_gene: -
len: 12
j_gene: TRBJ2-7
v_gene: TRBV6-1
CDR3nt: TGTGCCATCGGGACACCGGCGCGTGGGCAGTACTTC
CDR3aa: CAIGTPARGQYF

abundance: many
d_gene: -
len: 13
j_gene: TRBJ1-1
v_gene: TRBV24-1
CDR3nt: TGTGCCACCCGCCTGGGACGGGGCACTGAAGCTTTCTTT
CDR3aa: CATRLGRGTEAFF

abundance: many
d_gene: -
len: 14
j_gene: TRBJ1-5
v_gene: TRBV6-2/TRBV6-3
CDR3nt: TGTGCCAGCAGGCGGACAGCGGGGGGTCAGCCCCAGCATTTT
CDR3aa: CASRRTAGGQPQHF

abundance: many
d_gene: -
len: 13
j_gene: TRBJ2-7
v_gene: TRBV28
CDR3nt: TGTGCCAGCAGTTTAACGGGTCTCTACGAGCAGTACTTC
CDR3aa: CASSLTGLYEQYF

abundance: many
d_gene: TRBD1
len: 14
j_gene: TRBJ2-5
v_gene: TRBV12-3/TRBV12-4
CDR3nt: TGTGCCAGCAGGAGGACAGGGTTAGGAGAGACCCAGTACTTC
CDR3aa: CASRRTGLGETQYF

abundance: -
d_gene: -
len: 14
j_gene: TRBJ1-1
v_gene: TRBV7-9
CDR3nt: TGTGCCAGCAGTGAGCCCGGGGATGTGCCTGAAGCTTTCTTT
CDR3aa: CASSEPGDVPEAFF

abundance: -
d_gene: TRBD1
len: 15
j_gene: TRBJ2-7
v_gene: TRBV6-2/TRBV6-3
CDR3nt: TGTGCCAGCAGACCCGGGACAGTGCGAACCTACGAGCAGTACTTC
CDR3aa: CASRPGTVRTYEQYF

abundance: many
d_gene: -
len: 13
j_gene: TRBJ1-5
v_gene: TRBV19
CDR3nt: TGTGCCAGTAGTACCGGAACGTTGAAAGCCCAGCATTTT
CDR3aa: CASSTGTLKAQHF

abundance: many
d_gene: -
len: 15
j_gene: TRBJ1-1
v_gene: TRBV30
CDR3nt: TGTGCCTGGAGGTTAGGGGCCTCAGGGAACACTGAAGCTTTCTTT
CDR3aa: CAWRLGASGNTEAFF

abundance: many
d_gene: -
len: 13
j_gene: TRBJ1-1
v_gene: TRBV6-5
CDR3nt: TGTGCCAGCAGTTACTACAGGGAGACTGAAGCTTTCTTT
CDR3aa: CASSYYRETEAFF

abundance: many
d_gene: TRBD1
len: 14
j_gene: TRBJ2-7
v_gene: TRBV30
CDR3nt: TGTGCCTGGCAGAAACAGGGGTTGATCTACGAGCAGTACTTC
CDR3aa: CAWQKQGLIYEQYF

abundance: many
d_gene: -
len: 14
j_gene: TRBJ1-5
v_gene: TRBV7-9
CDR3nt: TGTGCCAGCAGCGCTCCGGGACAAAATCAGCCCCAGCATTTT
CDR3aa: CASSAPGQNQPQHF

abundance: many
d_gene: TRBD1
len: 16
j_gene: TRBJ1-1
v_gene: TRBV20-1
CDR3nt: TGCAGTGCTAGAGAACGTCAGGGGGCAAGGGACACTGAAGCTTTCTTT
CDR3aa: CSARERQGARDTEAFF

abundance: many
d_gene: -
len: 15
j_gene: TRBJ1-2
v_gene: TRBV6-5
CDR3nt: TGTGCCAGCAGTTCGTTCGAGGGTAGTTTCTATGGCTACACCTTC
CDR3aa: CASSSFEGSFYGYTF

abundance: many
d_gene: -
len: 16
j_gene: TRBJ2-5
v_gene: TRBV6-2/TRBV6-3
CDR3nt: TGTGCCAGCAGTTCGGGTCTCGGTGGTGGACAAGAGACCCAGTACTTC
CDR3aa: CASSSGLGGGQETQYF

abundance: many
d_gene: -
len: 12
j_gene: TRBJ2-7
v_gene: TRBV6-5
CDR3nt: TGTGCCAGCACCTCCGGCCACTACGAGCAGTACTTC
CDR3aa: CASTSGHYEQYF

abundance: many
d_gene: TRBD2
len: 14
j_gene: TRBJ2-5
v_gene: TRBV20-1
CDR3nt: TGCAGTGCGGACTCTAGCGGGGTCGGGGAGACCCAGTACTTC
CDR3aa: CSADSSGVGETQYF

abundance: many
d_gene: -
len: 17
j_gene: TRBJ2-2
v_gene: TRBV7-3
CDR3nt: TGTGCCAGCAGCCAATCCGACGATACGGATGGGACCGGGGAGCTGTTTTTT
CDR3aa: CASSQSDDTDGTGELFF

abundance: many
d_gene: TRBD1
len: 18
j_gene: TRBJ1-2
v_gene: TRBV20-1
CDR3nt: TGCAGTGCCGATGATTTCTACGGACAGGACTCCACTAACTATGGCTACACCTTC
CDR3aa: CSADDFYGQDSTNYGYTF

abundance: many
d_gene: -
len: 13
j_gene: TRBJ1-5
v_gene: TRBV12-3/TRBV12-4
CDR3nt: TGTGCCAGCTCTACGGGGGTGCTTAAGCCCCAGCATTTT
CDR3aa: CASSTGVLKPQHF

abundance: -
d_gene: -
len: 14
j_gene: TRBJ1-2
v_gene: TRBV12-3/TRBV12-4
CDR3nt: TGTGCCAGCAAGCCCGACCGAATGCTCTATGGCTACACCTTC
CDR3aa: CASKPDRMLYGYTF

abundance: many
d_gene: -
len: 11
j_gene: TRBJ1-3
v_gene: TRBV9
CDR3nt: TGTGCCAGCGGTTCGGGGGGAACCATATATTTT
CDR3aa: CASGSGGTIYF

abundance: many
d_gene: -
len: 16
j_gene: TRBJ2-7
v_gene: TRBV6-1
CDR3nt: TGTGCCAGCAGTGGACCTGGGGCTCGAAGCTCCTACGAGCAGTACTTC
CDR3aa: CASSGPGARSSYEQYF

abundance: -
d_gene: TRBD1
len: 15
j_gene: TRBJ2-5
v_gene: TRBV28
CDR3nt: TGTGCCAGCAGTTCCCGGACAGGGTTGAGGGAGACCCAGTACTTC
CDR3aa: CASSSRTGLRETQYF

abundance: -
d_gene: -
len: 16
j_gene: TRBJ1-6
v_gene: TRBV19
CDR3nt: TGTGCCAGTAGGATCCGACGGAGCTCCTATAATTCACCCCTCCACTTT
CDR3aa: CASRIRRSSYNSPLHF

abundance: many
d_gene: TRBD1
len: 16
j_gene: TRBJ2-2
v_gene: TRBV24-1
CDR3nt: TGTGCCACCAGTGATTTTGGGGACAGCGACACCGGGGAGCTGTTTTTT
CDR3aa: CATSDFGDSDTGELFF

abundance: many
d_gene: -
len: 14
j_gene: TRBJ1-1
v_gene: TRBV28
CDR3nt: TGTGCCAGCAGTTCAGGGTTTCGGGGAACTGAAGCTTTCTTT
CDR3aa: CASSSGFRGTEAFF

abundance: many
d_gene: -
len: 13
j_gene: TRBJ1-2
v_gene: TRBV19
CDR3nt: TGTGCCAGTAGGAGGACAGATAACTATGGCTACACCTTC
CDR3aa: CASRRTDNYGYTF

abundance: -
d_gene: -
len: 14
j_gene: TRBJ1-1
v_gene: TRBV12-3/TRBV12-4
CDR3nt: TGTGCCAGCAGCCAAGGGCCAATGAACACTGAAGCTTTCTTT
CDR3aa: CASSQGPMNTEAFF

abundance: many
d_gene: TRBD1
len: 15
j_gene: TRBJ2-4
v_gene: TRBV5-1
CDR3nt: TGCGCCAGCAGCCCGGGACAGGGTGACAAAAACATTCAGTACTTC
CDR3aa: CASSPGQGDKNIQYF

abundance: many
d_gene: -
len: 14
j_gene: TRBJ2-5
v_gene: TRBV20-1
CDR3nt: TGCAGTGCTAAACCTCTACGGGGTGGGGAGACCCAGTACTTC
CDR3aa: CSAKPLRGGETQYF

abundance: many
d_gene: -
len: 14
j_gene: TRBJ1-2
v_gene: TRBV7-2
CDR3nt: TGTGCCAGCAGCTTAGTGTCAGGGAGTAATGGCTACACCTTC
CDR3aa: CASSLVSGSNGYTF

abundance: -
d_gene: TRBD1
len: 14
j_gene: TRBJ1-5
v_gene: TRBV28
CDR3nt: TGTCTCACAATAGGGGGCGGAGGCAATCAGCCCCAGCATTTT
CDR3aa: CLTIGGGGNQPQHF